The 26 T cell receptor beta chains presented below share a single source sample, sequenced in a study of blood T cell repertoires in COVID-19. Generated by immunoSEQ multiplex PCR, the TCRdb table keeps only in-frame clones and is missing some. This table has about 370,000 clones, approximately 88% appearing once. The sample consisted of peripheral blood. Receptors were obtained from a woman aged 25 to 39 with COVID-19, enrolled during active disease.

The chain uses TRBV4-1 and TRBJ2-1, with D unclear. Germline V gives CDR1 MGHRA, CDR2 YSYEKL. This CDR3 is built from 15 residues. Trimming removed 1 base at V and 0 bases at J, with 7 bases between. CDR3 sequence (DNA): TGCGCCAGCAGCCAAGTCCGGAGCTCCTACAATGAGCAGTTCTTC. It translates to CASSQVRSSYNEQFF.

The V call is TRBV25-1, the J call TRBJ1-4, with no clear D. The CDR3 sequence is 10 residues long. CDR1 and CDR2 (germline): MGHDK, SYGVNS. V was trimmed by 10 bases and J by 8 bases, leaving 8 bases between them. The CDR3 region is CATWAEKLFF. CDR3 nucleotide sequence: TGTGCCACCTGGGCGGAAAAACTGTTTTTT.

The rearrangement links TRBV5-4 to TRBJ2-4, with a weak D call TRBD2 (6 bases). This CDR3 is 17 amino acids long. The germline CDR1 and CDR2 sequences are SGHNT and YYREEE (reference sequence). The V and J ends lost 3 bases and 0 bases respectively, with 16 bases between them. The CDR3 sequence is CASSSGLDVVAKNIQYF. Written as DNA, the CDR3 is TGTGCCAGCAGCTCGGGACTGGACGTCGTAGCCAAAAACATTCAGTACTTC.

This chain uses TRBV19 with TRBJ2-7; possible D gene TRBD2, 5 bases. The CDR3 loop spans 12 amino acids. CDR1 and CDR2 from the germline V gene are LNHDA and SQIVND (reference sequence). The ends were cut back, 7 bases at V and 3 bases at J, with 10 bases in the middle. The CDR3 loop reads CASMEANYEQYV. The CDR3 nucleotides read TGTGCCAGTATGGAGGCGAACTACGAGCAGTACGTC.

This chain uses TRBV27 with TRBJ2-2, with 7 bases lining up with TRBD2. Per germline, CDR1 MNHEY and CDR2 SMNVEV (reference sequence). This CDR3 is 14 amino acids long. Trimming at V came to 4 bases and at J to 5 bases, leaving 4 bases not matched to a gene. The CDR3: CASSWGGETGELFF. As DNA, the CDR3 is TGTGCCAGCAGTTGGGGGGGGGAAACCGGGGAGCTGTTTTTT.

This chain links TRBV15 with TRBJ1-1; D remains ambiguous. There are 15 residues in the CDR3. Germline V gene data show CDR1 as LNHNV and CDR2 as YYDKDF (reference sequence). Trimming removed 0 bases at V and 0 bases at J, with 8 bases between. For the CDR3, the DNA is TGTGCCACCAGCAGAGATCCGGGTCTGAACACTGAAGCTTTCTTT. The encoded protein is CATSRDPGLNTEAFF.

The genes are TRBV6-2 or TRBV6-3 and TRBJ2-1, with D maybe TRBD2 (6 bases). This CDR3 is built from 18 residues. Trimming pared 5 bases from V and 0 bases from J, leaving 20 bases between. Germline lookup yields CDR1 MNHEY and CDR2 SVGEGT. The CDR3 DNA sequence: TGTGCCAGCAGTCTCCGGATGGCGGGGTTCAGCTCCTACAATGAGCAGTTCTTC. It specifies CASSLRMAGFSSYNEQFF.

This chain links TRBV11-3 with TRBJ2-1, with 9 bases that match TRBD1. The length of the CDR3 is 15 residues. Germline loops: CDR1 SGHNT, CDR2 YENEEA. V lost 5 bases and J lost 9; bases outside the gene matches: 11. The CDR3 DNA sequence: TGTGCCAGCAGCCTTTTTGACAGGGGGGAGGGTGAGCAGTTCTTC. Residues: CASSLFDRGEGEQFF.

The V gene is TRBV27, the J gene TRBJ2-1; the match to TRBD2 covers 11 bases. Germline CDR1 is MNHEY and CDR2 is SMNVEV (reference sequence). Trimming cost V 3 bases and J 3 bases; bases outside gene matches: 1. This CDR3 contains 15 residues. The CDR3: CASSFGTSGYNEQFF. CDR3 nucleotide sequence: TGTGCCAGCAGTTTCGGGACTAGCGGCTACAATGAGCAGTTCTTC.

CDR3 nucleotide sequence: TGTGCCAGCTCTAAGGAGGGGAACACTGAAGCTTTCTTT. This translates into CASSKEGNTEAFF. The chain employs TRBV18 and TRBJ1-1, with no clear D. With 6 bases removed from V and 1 base from J, the gap between germline ends came to 9 bases. The V gene's germline CDR1 is KGHSH and CDR2 LQKENI. The CDR3 extends over 13 amino acids.

This chain links TRBV6-5 with TRBJ1-4, with a tentative D call TRBD1 (6 bases). From germline, CDR1 is MNHEY and CDR2 SVGAGI. V was pared by 0 bases and J by 5 bases, with 13 bases between. The CDR3 is 16 amino acids. This CDR3 is CASSYSWGRRNEKLFF. The CDR3 DNA reads as TGTGCCAGCAGTTACTCGTGGGGGCGGAGAAATGAAAAACTGTTTTTT.

The rearrangement joins TRBV4-1 to TRBJ1-1; possible D gene TRBD1, 5 bases. CDR3 length: 15 amino acids. The germline V gene encodes CDR1 MGHRA and CDR2 YSYEKL. Trimming left V 3 bases short and J 1 base short, with 12 bases between. DNA of the CDR3: TGCGCCAGCAGCCATAAACAGGCTCGGAACACTGAAGCTTTCTTT. Translating gives CASSHKQARNTEAFF.

The V call is TRBV29-1, the J call TRBJ1-2; D gene uncertain. CDR3 size: 13 residues. Per germline, CDR1 SQVTM and CDR2 ANQGSEA. Trimming pared 0 bases from V and 4 bases from J, leaving 9 bases between. This CDR3 reads CSVEDLNPYGYTF. In nucleotides, the CDR3 is TGCAGCGTTGAAGATCTTAATCCCTATGGCTACACCTTC. Complete variable domain (other parts from reference TRBV29-1 and TRBJ1-2): SAVISQKPSRDICQRGTSLTIQCQVDSQVTMMFWYRQQPGQSLTLIATANQGSEATYESGFVIDKFPISRPNLTFSTLTVSNMSPEDSSIYLCSVEDLNPYGYTFGSGTRLTVV.

The V call is TRBV5-1, the J call TRBJ2-1; a possible D gene is TRBD2 (6 bases). Looked up from germline, CDR1 is SGHRS and CDR2 is YFSETQ. V was shortened by 5 bases and J by 4 bases, with 13 bases between the two germline ends. The CDR3 is made up of 14 amino acids. CDR3 sequence reads: CASRTVADYNEQFF. The CDR3 coding sequence is TGCGCCAGCAGAACTGTAGCGGATTACAATGAGCAGTTCTTC.

This clone was detected only once. The CDR3 DNA reads as TGTGCCAGCAGTCCCCGGACAGGGGAGGAGGAGACCCAGTACTTC. Translating gives CASSPRTGEEETQYF. The chain is built from TRBV27 and TRBJ2-5; 9 positions agree with TRBD1. V was pared by 5 bases and J by 5 bases, with 9 bases of the junction left unmatched. This CDR3 has 15 residues. Germline CDR1 MNHEY, CDR2 SMNVEV (reference sequence).

This chain links TRBV3-1 (or the pseudogene TRBV3-2) with TRBJ2-1, with D possibly matching TRBD2 (6 bases). V was clipped by 3 bases and J by 6 bases, with 18 bases between them. CDR1 and CDR2 (germline): LGHDT, YNNKEL (reference sequence). This CDR3 is built from 16 residues. This chain's CDR3 is CASSQVRLANGNEQFF. The CDR3 nucleotides read TGTGCCAGCAGCCAGGTTCGGCTAGCGAATGGCAATGAGCAGTTCTTC.

The genes are TRBV14 and TRBJ2-2; 7 bases line up with TRBD1. The germline V gene has CDR1 SGHDN and CDR2 FVKESK. The V segment lost 4 bases and the J segment 9 bases; nucleotides outside the gene matches: 2. The CDR3 contains 12 residues. The CDR3 region has the DNA TGTGCCAGCAGCCGACAGGGATGGGAGCTGTTTTTT. Its translation: CASSRQGWELFF.

The chain carries TRBV7-9 and TRBJ2-1; 13 bases align to TRBD2. The germline V gene has CDR1 SEHNR and CDR2 FQNEAQ (reference sequence). The CDR3 extends over 15 amino acids. The ends lost 5 bases at V and 7 bases at J; junction bases unmatched: 5. CDR3 protein: CASSRRTSGRNEQFF. DNA of the CDR3: TGTGCCAGCAGCCGACGGACTAGCGGGAGAAATGAGCAGTTCTTC.

The chain links TRBV4-3 to TRBJ1-2, with 7 bases fitting TRBD1. This CDR3 is 14 amino acids long. Per germline, CDR1 LGHNA and CDR2 YSLEER. The J segment lost 8 bases and the V segment lost 1 base, leaving 7 bases of the junction unmatched. CDR3 in DNA: TGCGCCAGCAGCCAAGTGAAGGGGGCGGGCGGCTACACCTTC. Its protein is CASSQVKGAGGYTF.

CDR3 nucleotide sequence: TGTGCCAGCAGCCCCCACGGAGAGTACACCGGGGAGCTGTTTTTT. This sequence encodes CASSPHGEYTGELFF. The chain carries TRBV7-2 and TRBJ2-2; D unclear. The CDR3 totals 15 residues. From germline, CDR1 is SGHTA and CDR2 FQGNSA. V lost 5 bases and J 3 bases, leaving 13 bases between the germline ends.

The chain links TRBV6-5 to TRBJ2-7, with TRBD1 matching 8 bases. V lost 8 bases to trimming and J lost 1 base; unmatched junction nucleotides: 4. The CDR3 contains 13 residues. Germline V gene sequence: CDR1 MNHEY, CDR2 SVGAGI. The CDR3 DNA is TGTGCCAGCGGCCGGGACAGGTCCTACGAGCAGTACGTC. Translated: CASGRDRSYEQYV.

The J gene is TRBJ2-7, the V gene TRBV6-5; perhaps TRBD2 as D (5 bases). This CDR3 comprises 15 residues. Deletions cut 0 bases from V and 0 bases from J, with 9 bases between. The germline CDR1 and CDR2 sequences are MNHEY and SVGAGI. The CDR3 loop reads CASSYSRVPSYEQYF. The DNA of the CDR3 is TGTGCCAGCAGTTACTCGAGGGTCCCCTCCTACGAGCAGTACTTC.

The chain is built from TRBV5-1 and TRBJ2-3, with D possibly matching TRBD2 (5 bases). There are 16 residues in the CDR3. Trimming took 4 bases from V and 12 from J, leaving 27 bases between them. Germline V CDR1 and CDR2: SGHRS, YFSETQ. The CDR3 DNA reads as TGCGCCAGCAGCGCCGAACCCCAACTAGTCCAAGACATTCAGTATTTT. This codes for CASSAEPQLVQDIQYF.

This clone occurred once. The CDR3 region has the DNA TGTGCCAGCAGCTTAGGACAGGGCGGTCAGCCCCAGCATTTT. This sequence encodes CASSLGQGGQPQHF. V gene TRBV7-4 combines with J gene TRBJ1-5; 7 bases agree with TRBD1. Germline V gene data show CDR1 as SGHVT and CDR2 as SQSDAQ. With V trimmed by 1 base and J by 6 bases, 3 bases remained unmatched. The CDR3 runs to 14 residues.

The chain joins TRBV11-2 to TRBJ2-7, with D perhaps TRBD1 (5 bases). The germline V and J ends were trimmed by 1 base and 4 bases, with 20 bases remaining between them. The germline CDR1 and CDR2 sequences are SGHAT and FQNNGV. The CDR3 covers 17 residues. For the CDR3, the DNA is TGTGCCAGCAGCTTAGGCCCGGTGCAGGGAACCTTTTACGAGCAGTACGTC. Its protein is CASSLGPVQGTFYEQYV.

The rearrangement uses TRBV19 and TRBJ1-2; possibly TRBD1 for D (5 bases). V was shortened by 6 bases and J by 3 bases, with 17 bases between the two germline ends. Germline V lookup: CDR1 LNHDA, CDR2 SQIVND (reference sequence). CDR3 length: 15 amino acids. CDR3 nucleotides: TGTGCCAGTAGACCGGATCGGTCAGGGTACTATGGCTACACCTTC. This gives the protein CASRPDRSGYYGYTF.